The 6 T cell receptor beta chains below were found in one sample sequenced in a study of T-cell reconstitution after alpha-beta-depleted transplantation in children. Construction of the TCRbeta library involved unique molecular identifiers. TCRdb processed the PCR reads anew with MiXCR; each CDR3 protein has one entry. Of hundreds of thousands of distinct CDR3 sequences in the sample, around 17% were seen once. The specimen comprised PBMCs from the stem cell graft donor, sampled from the stem cell graft. The origin of the receptors is a human donor who donated a stem cell graft to a child with acute lymphoblastic leukemia.

The chain uses TRBV6-1 and TRBJ2-3; a weak D match, TRBD2 (6 bases). Trimming removed 6 bases from V and 2 bases from J, with 15 bases in between. In germline, CDR1 is MNHNS, CDR2 SASEGT. The CDR3 length is 15 residues. CDR3 in DNA: TGTGCCAGCAGCCCCGGGACTCTCTCCACAGATACGCAGTATTTT. Protein product: CASSPGTLSTDTQYF.

Only a few counts were recorded for this clonotype. The chain recombines TRBV9 with TRBJ2-5; D is perhaps TRBD2 (6 bases). Trimming cost V 3 bases and J 9 bases, with 18 bases left between them. The CDR3 sequence is 14 residues long. Germline V lookup: CDR1 SGDLS, CDR2 YYNGEE. This chain's CDR3 is CASSGRVADPAQYF. CDR3 sequence (DNA): TGTGCCAGCAGCGGAAGGGTAGCGGACCCAGCCCAGTACTTC. The whole variable domain, filled in from reference TRBV9 and TRBJ2-5, reads DSGVTQTPKHLITATGQRVTLRCSPRSGDLSVYWYQQSLDQGLQFLIQYYNGEERAKGNILERFSAQQFPDLHSELNLSSLELGDSALYFCASSGRVADPAQYFGPGTRLLVL.

Comment on this clonotype: This could be a read error, since a much larger clone is one nucleotide away. This sequence joins TRBV29-1 and TRBJ1-1; TRBD1 agrees at 9 bases. The CDR3 runs 13 residues. Germline V gene data show CDR1 as SQVTM and CDR2 as ANQGSEA. As DNA, the CDR3 is TGCAGCGTCGAAGACAGGGGGTCCACTGAATCTTTCTTT. Translation: CSVEDRGSTESFF.

This clonotype has just one count. The chain joins TRBV7-9 to TRBJ2-7; D not resolved. There are 15 residues in the CDR3. Trimming pared 5 bases from V and 3 bases from J, leaving 17 bases between. CDR1 is SEHNR and CDR2 is FQNEAQ in the germline V gene (reference sequence). The CDR3 DNA is TGTGCCAGCAGCCGACCATCCGCTCCGAGCTACGAGCAGTACTTC. Translating gives CASSRPSAPSYEQYF.

The V call is TRBV12-3 or TRBV12-4, the J call TRBJ1-5, with TRBD1 identical over 10 bases. This CDR3 is built from 17 residues. Germline trimming cut 3 bases from V and 5 bases from J; bases unmatched to any gene: 10. Here the CDR3 reads CASSFGYGTGDYQPQHF. DNA for the CDR3: TGTGCCAGCAGTTTCGGATACGGGACAGGGGATTATCAGCCCCAGCATTTT.

V usage is TRBV5-1 and J usage is TRBJ1-1; a weak D match, TRBD1 (5 bases). The ends were cut back, 7 bases at V and 5 bases at J, with 9 bases in the middle. The CDR3 spans 11 residues. Germline V gives CDR1 SGHRS, CDR2 YFSETQ. The CDR3: CASVGGTEAFF. CDR3 sequence (DNA): TGCGCCAGCGTGGGGGGGACTGAAGCTTTCTTT.